This TCR beta chain was captured by sequencing in a study of blood T cell repertoires in COVID-19. Study background: The United States, Italy and Spain supplied acute and convalescent COVID-19 samples. The analysed material was cDNA or gDNA that came from T cells, B-cell-depleted T cells, or PBMCs.

Clones were sequenced by immunoSEQ multiplex PCR, and TCRdb holds only the in-frame ones, with some missing. In the table there are under 250,000 clones, approximately 88% of which are singletons. CDR1 and CDR2 (germline): SQVTM, ANQGSEA. Losses at the gene ends were 7 bases for V and 3 bases for J; bases not matched to a gene: 9. The CDR3 contains 14 residues. Assignments of participants to cohorts depended upon their own reported clinical history. A PCR-confirmed or clinician-diagnosed COVID-19 case had contacted exposed participants within 2 weeks of entry. J is TRBJ1-1 and V is TRBV29-1; 9 bases match TRBD1. This receptor was taken from a middle-aged woman who had been exposed to COVID-19. The sample consisted of PBMCs or T cells enriched from blood (not recorded which). DNA for the CDR3: TGCAGCGCCCGAGGGGGACAGGGATACACTGAAGCTTTCTTT. Protein product: CSARGGQGYTEAFF.